This TCR beta chain emerged from a study of tissue T cells after allogeneic stem cell transplantation (dated by TCRdb to between 2021 and 2024). In the study overall: The study profiled TCR beta repertoires in many tissues obtained from research autopsies of patients with and without GVHD, and also in mouse models of GVHD. The human arm was conducted as a prospective observational study, and neither blinding nor randomization was performed. Study-level results and caveats: The study did not establish which tissue TCRs were alloreactive or antigen-specific, and some clones may have been host cells that persisted. The patient cohort was small and varied clinically, and sampling depth was recognized as a limitation. Few T cell clones were found to be shared across patients, but shared repertoire signatures across patients were revealed in a tissue-specific fashion by motif-based clustering. Within patients, how anatomically similar tissues were was a major factor shaping TCR repertoire composition, regardless of disease or transplant status. Blood and spleen T cells captured only a limited portion of the TCR repertoire detected in tissues, in both patients and mice.

In regard to this clone: Its binding antigen is unknown. With a mouse as the source, gene names and germline sequences are drawn from the mouse. The read gets to within 1 residue of the CDR3 end, and the germline J gene fills in the rest.

Library method: the immunoSEQ multiplex PCR assay. Adaptive Biotechnologies performed TCRbeta CDR3 sequencing at survey depth and reported CDR3 sequences, V/J genes, productive frequency, and template counts. Amplification of TCR beta CDR3 regions was performed from genomic DNA rather than from RNA. Regarding the original processing steps: Jensen-Shannon divergence was used to quantify pairwise repertoire overlap between tissues, with a value of 1 indicating complete divergence and a value of 0 indicating identical repertoires. Tissues were clustered by single-linkage agglomerative hierarchical clustering of pairwise JSD values and displayed as dendrograms. All patient samples were analyzed with GLIPH2 using simulation_depth 1000, kmer_min_depth 3 and cdr3_length_cutoff 8, and only groups containing more than two unique CDR3s were kept. A standardized tissue-overlap score was calculated by extrapolating Jaccard GLIPH-group overlap across patients to a standard repertoire size of 1000 clones. Associations of diversity with clinical or experimental variables used linear mixed-effect models with tissue fixed effects and individual random effects. This is the immuneACCESS table as TCRdb keeps it, with only in-frame sequences that have V and J called. A part of the clones is gone; compared with another copy, unresolved V genes explain less than half, and the rest is unexplained. V and J calls and clone size follow that table, whereas D and trimming were derived from the DNA. Here the sample has about 21,000 clones; 69% occur a single time. The ten biggest clones cover less than 0.5% of the sample.

The germline V gene (reference sequence) yields NSQYPW for CDR1 and LRSPGD for CDR2. Relative to germline, V is missing 0 bases and J is missing 2 bases, with 3 bases of the junction outside any gene match. Reading from cysteine to phenylalanine, the CDR3 counts 17 amino acids. The DNA covers only part of the CDR3, 48 bases in frame from base 1. Sequenced: blood. The sequence is built from TRBV1 and TRBJ2-4; 12 junctional bases match TRBD2. This receptor was obtained from a female BALB/c mouse in good health. For this strain, the MHC haplotype is H2-d. The sequenced part of the CDR3 DNA is TGCACCTGCAGTGCAGATCAGACTGGGGGGGCTCAAAACACCTTGTAC. It translates to CTCSADQTGGAQNTLY. The full CDR3 protein reads CTCSADQTGGAQNTLYF.